The 27 T cell receptor beta chains below come from one sample, sequenced in a study of T cells in Graves' hyperthyroidism and ophthalmopathy. Template material for amplifying TCR beta CDR3 regions consisted of RNA transcripts. The HTBI primer set was used in a first-round RT-PCR of the TCR CDR3. TCRdb ran MiXCR on the multiplex PCR reads and lists one entry per CDR3 protein. The data hold about 420,000 distinct CDR3 sequences, with around 15% observed a single time. Sequenced input: blood. The origin of the receptors is a woman between 18 and 30 years old with Graves' hyperthyroidism.

The table lists this clonotype with many counts. The genes are TRBV10-3 and TRBJ1-1; 8 nucleotides match TRBD1. CDR1 is ENHRY and CDR2 is SYGVKD in the germline V gene. V shed 1 base, J shed 0 bases, and the junction held 7 bases outside the gene matches. This CDR3 region has 17 residues. CDR3 protein: CAISELPPGQVNTEAFF. The DNA for the CDR3 is TGTGCCATCAGTGAGTTGCCACCGGGACAGGTGAACACTGAAGCTTTCTTT.

This chain joins TRBV15 and TRBJ1-2; D is ambiguous. The germline V and J ends were trimmed by 1 base and 8 bases, with 11 bases remaining between them. CDR1 and CDR2 (germline): LNHNV, YYDKDF (reference sequence). This CDR3 has 13 amino acids. CDR3 region: CATSRGGVEGYTF. The DNA for the CDR3 is TGTGCCACCAGCAGAGGCGGGGTCGAGGGCTACACCTTC.

The table lists this clonotype with many counts. The chain carries TRBV11-2 and TRBJ1-5; D unresolved. V lost 0 bases, J lost 5 bases, and 5 bases lay in between. The CDR3 has 13 amino acids. Germline values: CDR1 SGHAT, CDR2 FQNNGV. CDR3 amino acids: CASSLDIHQPQHF. The CDR3 DNA follows: TGTGCCAGCAGCTTAGATATACATCAGCCCCAGCATTTT.

Ten or more counts support this clonotype. The chain has TRBV28 and TRBJ1-5; D gene uncertain. The CDR3 loop spans 14 amino acids. Per the germline V gene, CDR1 is MDHEN and CDR2 is SYDVKM. Trimming shortened V by 6 bases and J by 0 bases, and 9 bases separated the two germline ends. The CDR3 DNA reads as TGTGCCAGCAGGCCCGGACTTAGCAATCAGCCCCAGCATTTT. Residues: CASRPGLSNQPQHF. Full variable domain (outside the CDR3, taken from reference TRBV28 and TRBJ1-5): DVKVTQSSRYLVKRTGEKVFLECVQDMDHENMFWYRQDPGLGLRLIYFSYDVKMKEKGDIPEGYSVSREKKERFSLILESASTNQTSMYLCASRPGLSNQPQHFGDGTRLSIL.

The rearrangement uses TRBV18 and TRBJ1-2; D call uncertain. Trimming took 1 base from V and 3 from J, leaving 9 bases between them. The CDR3 is 14 amino acids. Germline values: CDR1 KGHSH, CDR2 LQKENI. The CDR3 DNA follows: TGTGCCAGCTCACCACTGGAGAGGGACTATGGCTACACCTTC. Translated: CASSPLERDYGYTF.

Ten or more counts support this clonotype. V usage is TRBV10-3 and J usage is TRBJ2-3, with 12 bases fitting TRBD1. J gave up 4 bases and V 3 bases, and 5 bases lay outside the gene matches. Germline V gene data show CDR1 as ENHRY and CDR2 as SYGVKD. This CDR3 comprises 16 residues. In DNA form, the CDR3 reads TGTGCCATCAGTGACCTAAGGGACAGGGGGCCAGATACGCAGTATTTT. Protein sequence: CAISDLRDRGPDTQYF.

This clonotype came up many times. The CDR3 loop reads CASSTRKGEANEKLFF. The CDR3 DNA is TGTGCCAGCAGCACACGAAAGGGGGAGGCTAATGAAAAACTGTTTTTT. The chain carries TRBV11-2 and TRBJ1-4; D perhaps matches TRBD1 (6 bases). CDR3 length equals 16 residues. CDR1 is SGHAT and CDR2 is FQNNGV in the germline V gene. V was trimmed by 5 bases and J by 3 bases, leaving 16 bases between them. Looking up the rest from reference TRBV11-2 and TRBJ1-4 gives the full variable domain: EAGVAQSPRYKIIEKRQSVAFWCNPISGHATLYWYQQILGQGPKLLIQFQNNGVVDDSQLPKDRFSAERLKGVDSTLKIQPAKLEDSAVYLCASSTRKGEANEKLFFGSGTQLSVL.

This clonotype was recorded at least ten times. V is TRBV6-1 and J is TRBJ1-1; TRBD1 aligns across 8 bases. V was pared by 7 bases and J by 5 bases, with 12 bases of the junction left unmatched. The CDR3 consists of 15 residues. The germline gives CDR1 MNHNS, CDR2 SASEGT. The DNA of the CDR3 is TGTGCCAGCACAACCTACGGGACAGGTAAGACTGAAGCTTTCTTT. Its protein is CASTTYGTGKTEAFF.

This clonotype showed up many times. This chain connects TRBV11-2 to TRBJ2-1; unclear D gene. The CDR3 has 13 residues. V was shortened by 3 bases and J by 8 bases, with 11 bases between the two germline ends. The germline CDR1 and CDR2 sequences are SGHAT and FQNNGV. CDR3 coding DNA: TGTGCCAGCAGCTTCGGACCCCTGGATGAGCAGTTCTTC. Protein sequence: CASSFGPLDEQFF.

This clonotype appeared many times. V usage is TRBV28 and J usage is TRBJ1-2, with D unresolved. Deletions cut 4 bases from V and 4 bases from J, with 10 bases between. Germline V gene data show CDR1 as MDHEN and CDR2 as SYDVKM. The CDR3 length is 13 residues. CDR3 protein: CASSSLRSYGYTF. The CDR3 nucleotides are TGTGCCAGCAGTTCCCTCCGGTCCTATGGCTACACCTTC.

In its sample, this clonotype was seen many times. The chain uses TRBV9 and TRBJ1-1; 7 bases are shared with TRBD1. This CDR3 contains 14 residues. The J segment lost 11 bases and the V segment lost 0 bases, leaving 10 bases of the junction unmatched. CDR1 and CDR2 from the germline V gene are SGDLS and YYNGEE. In nucleotides, the CDR3 is TGTGCCAGCAGCGTAGCTATAGGGGGCGTTGGGGCTTTCTTT. It encodes CASSVAIGGVGAFF. Together with reference TRBV9 and TRBJ1-1, the CDR3 gives the full variable domain: DSGVTQTPKHLITATGQRVTLRCSPRSGDLSVYWYQQSLDQGLQFLIQYYNGEERAKGNILERFSAQQFPDLHSELNLSSLELGDSALYFCASSVAIGGVGAFFGQGTRLTVV.

The chain combines TRBV27 with TRBJ2-1; D is possibly TRBD1 (5 bases). Germline V gives CDR1 MNHEY, CDR2 SMNVEV (reference sequence). Between the trimmed V and J ends, which lost 0 bases and 0 bases, there was a span of 12 bases. The CDR3 has 17 amino acids. In DNA form, the CDR3 reads TGTGCCAGCAGTTTATCTGCAGGGCAAAGCTCCTACAATGAGCAGTTCTTC. Translation gives CASSLSAGQSSYNEQFF.

The rearrangement links TRBV7-9 to TRBJ2-1, with D possibly being TRBD2 (5 bases). In germline, CDR1 is SEHNR, CDR2 FQNEAQ (reference sequence). Trimming left V 3 bases short and J 0 bases short, with 6 bases between. The CDR3 contains 14 residues. The CDR3 loop reads CASSFAGSYNEQFF. CDR3 DNA sequence: TGTGCCAGCAGCTTCGCGGGCTCCTACAATGAGCAGTTCTTC.

At least ten counts were recorded for this clonotype. This chain links TRBV5-1 with TRBJ2-1; TRBD1 agrees at 9 bases. The ends lost 4 bases at V and 1 base at J; junction bases unmatched: 9. This CDR3 is built from 17 residues. The germline V gene encodes CDR1 SGHRS and CDR2 YFSETQ. The DNA of the CDR3 is TGCGCCAGCAGCACTACAGGGGGCGACCGATCCTACAATGAGCAGTTCTTC. Its protein product is CASSTTGGDRSYNEQFF.

This chain connects TRBV20-1 to TRBJ2-1, with TRBD2 matching 14 bases. The V segment lost 0 bases and the J segment 8 bases; nucleotides outside the gene matches: 9. The germline CDR1 and CDR2 sequences are DFQATT and SNEGSKA (reference sequence). The CDR3 is 17 amino acids. For the CDR3, the DNA is TGCAGTGCTAGAGATGGGCGGACTAGCGGGAGGATCTATGAGCAGTTCTTC. The encoded protein is CSARDGRTSGRIYEQFF.

At least ten counts were recorded for this clonotype. The CDR3 reads CASSSTGMYEQYF. As DNA, the CDR3 is TGCGCCAGCAGCTCGACAGGGATGTACGAGCAGTACTTC. The V gene is TRBV5-1, the J gene TRBJ2-7, with 7 bases lining up with TRBD1. The J segment lost 4 bases and the V segment lost 3 bases, leaving 4 bases of the junction unmatched. The CDR3 is 13 residues long. The V gene's germline CDR1 is SGHRS and CDR2 YFSETQ.

This clonotype occurred a few times. This clone may be a read error of a much larger clone one base away. The chain joins TRBV27 to TRBJ1-2; TRBD1 matches at 7 bases. In germline, CDR1 is MNHEY, CDR2 SMNVEV (reference sequence). V trimming: 5 bases; J trimming: 0 bases; junction bases outside the gene matches: 0. The CDR3 spans 13 residues. The CDR3 region has the DNA TGTGCCAGCAGTGGACAGGCTAACTATGGCTACACCTTC. Its translation is CASSGQANYGYTF.

This clonotype was found many times. Germline is not matched at one junction end, which may reflect a read error. The rearrangement links TRBV6-5 to TRBJ2-7, with D tentatively TRBD2 (6 bases). Germline CDR1 and CDR2: MNHEY and SVGAGI. CDR3 length: 11 residues. The CDR3 coding sequence is TGTGCCAGCAGTTACGATCGGGAGTCTAACTTC. It translates to CASSYDRESNF.

This clonotype was found many times. The rearrangement links TRBV7-8 to TRBJ1-5; 8 nucleotides line up with TRBD1. Germline CDR1 reads SGHVS; CDR2 reads FQNEAQ. The CDR3 sequence is 14 residues long. J gave up 4 bases and V 6 bases, and 5 bases lay outside the gene matches. CDR3 amino acids: CASSENRGNQPQHF. In DNA, the CDR3 is TGTGCCAGCAGTGAAAACAGGGGGAATCAGCCCCAGCATTTT. Full variable domain (remainder filled in from reference TRBV7-8 and TRBJ1-5): GAGVSQSPRYKVAKRGQDVALRCDPISGHVSLFWYQQALGQGPEFLTYFQNEAQLDKSGLPSDRFFAERPEGSVSTLKIQRTQQEDSAVYLCASSENRGNQPQHFGDGTRLSIL.

The table lists this clonotype with a few counts. The V and J genes are TRBV2 and TRBJ1-2; TRBD1 might be the D (5 bases). The ends were cut back, 6 bases at V and 5 bases at J, with 13 bases in the middle. The CDR3 spans 13 residues. The V gene's germline CDR1 is SNHLY and CDR2 FYNNEI. For the CDR3, the DNA is TGTGCCAGCAGCAGGGAGGCAAGGTATGGCTACACCTTC. The encoded protein is CASSREARYGYTF.

This clonotype was counted at least ten times. Written as DNA, the CDR3 is TGCAGTGCTAGTATAGCGGGGCGTAGCACAGATACGCAGTATTTT. Protein: CSASIAGRSTDTQYF. V is TRBV20-1 and J is TRBJ2-3; TRBD2 matches at 8 bases. CDR1 and CDR2 from the germline V gene are DFQATT and SNEGSKA (reference sequence). The ends lost 3 bases at V and 0 bases at J; junction bases unmatched: 5. The CDR3 extends over 15 amino acids.

This clonotype was counted at least ten times. The chain couples TRBV11-2 to TRBJ1-6, with D perhaps matching TRBD1 (5 bases). The CDR3 extends over 15 amino acids. Trimming took off 3 bases at V and 8 bases at J, with 14 bases between the two ends. The V gene's germline CDR1 is SGHAT and CDR2 FQNNGV. CDR3 amino acids: CASSFEARGDSPLHF. CDR3 nucleotide sequence: TGTGCCAGCAGCTTCGAGGCACGGGGGGATTCACCCCTCCACTTT.

The V call is TRBV19, the J call TRBJ1-1, with TRBD1 matching over 9 bases. With V trimmed by 3 bases and J by 6 bases, 2 bases remained unmatched. Germline loops: CDR1 LNHDA, CDR2 SQIVND (reference sequence). This CDR3 region has 13 residues. This CDR3 is CASSMDRGSEAFF. The CDR3 nucleotides are TGTGCCAGTAGTATGGACAGGGGATCTGAAGCTTTCTTT. The variable domain in full, completed from reference TRBV19 and TRBJ1-1, reads DGGITQSPKYLFRKEGQNVTLSCEQNLNHDAMYWYRQDPGQGLRLIYYSQIVNDFQKGDIAEGYSVSREKKESFPLTVTSAQKNPTAFYLCASSMDRGSEAFFGQGTRLTVV.

This clonotype was detected a few times. The rearrangement links TRBV20-1 to TRBJ2-3; 9 bases map to TRBD1. The V segment lost 3 bases and the J segment 3 bases; nucleotides outside the gene matches: 10. From germline, CDR1 is DFQATT and CDR2 SNEGSKA (reference sequence). The CDR3 totals 16 residues. CDR3 protein: CSASGSVTGGTDTQYF. CDR3 coding DNA: TGCAGTGCTAGTGGGTCGGTGACAGGGGGGACAGATACGCAGTATTTT.

The chain employs TRBV6-1 and TRBJ2-7, with D unclear. The DNA end lines up better with TRBJ2-1; the J call may be wrong. CDR3 length equals 12 residues. Germline CDR1 reads MNHNS; CDR2 reads SASEGT. CDR3 coding DNA: TGTGCCAGCTCTACGGATATCTACGAGCAGTTCTTC. Its protein is CASSTDIYEQFF.

This clonotype was counted ten times or more. The chain uses TRBV9 and TRBJ2-7; TRBD1 matches 7 bases. The CDR3 runs to 13 residues. The germline CDR1 and CDR2 sequences are SGDLS and YYNGEE. V was pared by 3 bases and J by 6 bases, with 6 bases of the junction left unmatched. The CDR3 here is CASSARQGSEQYF. The CDR3 coding sequence is TGTGCCAGCAGCGCCCGACAGGGCAGCGAGCAGTACTTC.

This clonotype appeared many times. J is TRBJ2-3 and V is TRBV28; no clear D. Trimming cost V 5 bases and J 1 base, with 7 bases left between them. Germline CDR1 reads MDHEN; CDR2 reads SYDVKM. The length of the CDR3 is 13 residues. The DNA of the CDR3 is TGTGCCAGCAGTGACACAGGCACAGATACGCAGTATTTT. Its protein product is CASSDTGTDTQYF. Drawing the rest from reference TRBV28 and TRBJ2-3, the complete variable domain is DVKVTQSSRYLVKRTGEKVFLECVQDMDHENMFWYRQDPGLGLRLIYFSYDVKMKEKGDIPEGYSVSREKKERFSLILESASTNQTSMYLCASSDTGTDTQYFGPGTRLTVL.